This T cell receptor beta chain originates from a study of T cell repertoires in cytomegalovirus infection. The wider study: In public TCR beta signatures, there were indications of both CMV infection and matching HLA type.

TCRdb re-analysed the reads in MiXCR, keeping a single row per CDR3 protein. Here the sample spans around 450,000 distinct CDR3 sequences, 30% to 40% being singletons. The table lists this clonotype with many counts. Trimming shortened V by 0 bases and J by 0 bases, and 9 bases separated the two germline ends. This CDR3 spans 16 amino acids. Germline-derived CDR1 and CDR2 are MNHNS and SASEGT. The chain carries TRBV6-1 and TRBJ1-3; D is undetermined. Sample: PBMCs. This receptor was taken from a human donor in good health (CMV status not recorded). Some clones in this sample may be carry-over from other donors' samples. In DNA, the CDR3 is TGTGCCAGCAGTGAAGCGTGGCACTCCTCTGGAAACACCATATATTTT. Translating gives CASSEAWHSSGNTIYF.